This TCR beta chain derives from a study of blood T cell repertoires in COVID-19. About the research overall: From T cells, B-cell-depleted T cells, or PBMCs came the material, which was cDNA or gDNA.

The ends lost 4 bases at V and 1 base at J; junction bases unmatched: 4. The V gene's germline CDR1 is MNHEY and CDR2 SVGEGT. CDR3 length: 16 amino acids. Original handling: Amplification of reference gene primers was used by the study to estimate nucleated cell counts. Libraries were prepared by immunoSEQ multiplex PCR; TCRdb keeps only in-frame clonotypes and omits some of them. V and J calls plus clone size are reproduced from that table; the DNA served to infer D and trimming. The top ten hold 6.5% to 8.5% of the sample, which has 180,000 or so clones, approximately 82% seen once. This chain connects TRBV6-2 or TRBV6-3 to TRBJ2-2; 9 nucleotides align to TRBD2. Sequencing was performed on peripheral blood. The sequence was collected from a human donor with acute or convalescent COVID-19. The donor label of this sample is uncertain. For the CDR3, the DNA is TGTGCCAGCAGTTCCCAACTAGCGGGGAACACCGGGGAGCTGTTTTTT. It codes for CASSSQLAGNTGELFF.